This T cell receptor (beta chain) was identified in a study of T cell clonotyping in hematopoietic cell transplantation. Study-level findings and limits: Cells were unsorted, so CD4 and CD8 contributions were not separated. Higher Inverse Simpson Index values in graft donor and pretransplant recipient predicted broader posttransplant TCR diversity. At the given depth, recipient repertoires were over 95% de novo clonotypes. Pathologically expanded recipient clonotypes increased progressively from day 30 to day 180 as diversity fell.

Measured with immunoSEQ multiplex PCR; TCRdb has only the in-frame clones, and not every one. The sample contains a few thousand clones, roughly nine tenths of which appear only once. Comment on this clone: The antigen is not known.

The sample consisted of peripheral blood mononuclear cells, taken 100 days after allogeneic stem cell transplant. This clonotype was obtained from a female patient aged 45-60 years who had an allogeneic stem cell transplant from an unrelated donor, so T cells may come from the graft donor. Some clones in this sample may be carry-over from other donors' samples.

The CDR3 region has the DNA TGTGCCACGAGCGCGGCGGCAGAAAAACTGTTTTTT. Its translation is CATSAAAEKLFF. The V gene is TRBV2, the J gene TRBJ1-4, with no clear D. Per germline, CDR1 SNHLY and CDR2 FYNNEI. Between the trimmed V and J ends, which lost 10 bases and 8 bases, there was a span of 14 bases. The CDR3 is 12 residues long.